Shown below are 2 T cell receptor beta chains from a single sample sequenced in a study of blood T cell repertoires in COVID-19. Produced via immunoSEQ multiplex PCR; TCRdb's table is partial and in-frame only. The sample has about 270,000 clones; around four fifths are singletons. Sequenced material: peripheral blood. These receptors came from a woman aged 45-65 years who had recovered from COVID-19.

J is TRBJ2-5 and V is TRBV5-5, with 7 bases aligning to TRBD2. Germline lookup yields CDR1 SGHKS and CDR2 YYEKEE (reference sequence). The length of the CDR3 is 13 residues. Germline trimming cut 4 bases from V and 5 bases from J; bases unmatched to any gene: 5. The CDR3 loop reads CASSPTSWETQYF. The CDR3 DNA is TGTGCCAGCAGCCCGACTAGCTGGGAGACCCAGTACTTC.

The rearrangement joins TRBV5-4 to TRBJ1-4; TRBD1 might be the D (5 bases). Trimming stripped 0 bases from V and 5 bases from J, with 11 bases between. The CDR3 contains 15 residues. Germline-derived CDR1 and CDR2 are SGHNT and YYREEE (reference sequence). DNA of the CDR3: TGTGCCAGCAGCTTGGCCCACCGGGGGAATGAAAAACTGTTTTTT. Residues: CASSLAHRGNEKLFF.